This record looks at one TCR beta chain sequence and its context. Its binding antigen is unknown. The record has no base qualities; no much larger clone is one base away. This sample was included in a study of blood T cell repertoires in COVID-19 (dated by TCRdb to the early 2020s). Concerning the study at large: Collaborator samples came from the United States, Italy and Spain and covered acute and convalescent phases of COVID-19. A de-identified subject ID, COVID-19 status, age in years and sex were almost always included in the sample metadata. Subjects who had been exposed to COVID-19, were actively infected with it, or had recovered from it provided the deeply sampled blood TCRbeta repertoires that made up the dataset. Where available, HLA class I and class II types were taken from metadata supplied by the sample provider and were not determined by assay-based typing. The repertoires were released in a freely available public database intended as a resource for research on the immune response to SARS-CoV-2. The prospective study material was composed of cDNA or gDNA derived from T cells, B-cell-depleted T cells, or PBMCs. Samples came from the ongoing ImmuneRACE study (first 160 participants) plus 1,254 subjects from 6 global collaborators. Overall results and qualifications from the work: Clinical and demographic metadata were provided uncurated, with the amount varying by source and participant.

Here V drops 5 bases and J drops 7 bases, and the junction holds 5 bases not matched to any gene. The CDR3, from cysteine to phenylalanine, totals 14 residues. Only the CDR3 portion is preserved as DNA: 42 bases, with reading frame beginning at the first base. CDR1 and CDR2, looked up from the germline V gene, are KGHSH and LQKENI. TCRbeta CDR3 regions were amplified from genomic DNA by means of the immunoSEQ Assay, a bias-controlled multiplex PCR. The source study handled its data this way. Within the assay, amplification of reference gene primers was used to estimate how many nucleated cells each sample contained. To quantify the absolute abundance of each unique TCRbeta CDR3 rearrangement, sequence reads were collapsed and filtered. For each sample, productive Simpson clonality was calculated as the square root of Simpson's diversity index over productive rearrangements. The clones in this table, taken by TCRdb from immuneACCESS, are in-frame only. Not every clone is retained; where verified, under half of the shortfall comes from an unresolved V gene, and the cause of the rest is unknown. V and J calls and clone size are copied from that table; D and trimming were computed from the DNA. The sample includes 65,000 to 95,000 clones, with around 78% observed a single time. Of the sample, 35% to 40% is held by the ten largest clones.

At one collaborating source in Seattle, patients were enrolled during active infection and were followed longitudinally through the course of disease. Whole blood was collected in K2EDTA tubes by collaborating institutions according to the institutions' own protocols. Collaborator samples were shipped for TCRbeta analysis as frozen whole blood, isolated PBMCs, or DNA extracted from either sample type. The receptor was isolated from a man in his 60s with COVID-19, enrolled during active disease. Recombination connected TRBV18 to TRBJ1-4, with TRBD1 matching 9 junction bases. The sample comprised peripheral blood. CDR3 sequence: CASSWDRVSEKLFF. At the DNA level, the sequence is TGTGCCAGCTCATGGGACAGGGTATCTGAAAAACTGTTTTTT.